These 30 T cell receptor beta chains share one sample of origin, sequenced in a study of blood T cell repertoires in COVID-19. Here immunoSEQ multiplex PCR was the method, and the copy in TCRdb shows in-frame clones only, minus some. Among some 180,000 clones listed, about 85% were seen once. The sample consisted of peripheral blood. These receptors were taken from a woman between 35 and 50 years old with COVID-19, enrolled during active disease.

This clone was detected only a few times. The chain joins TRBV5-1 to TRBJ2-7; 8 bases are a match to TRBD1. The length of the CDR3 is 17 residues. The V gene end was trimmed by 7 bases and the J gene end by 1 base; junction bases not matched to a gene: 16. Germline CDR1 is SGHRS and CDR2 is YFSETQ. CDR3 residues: CASQPPDGTGASYEQYF. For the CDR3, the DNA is TGCGCCAGCCAACCCCCGGATGGGACAGGAGCATCCTACGAGCAGTACTTC.

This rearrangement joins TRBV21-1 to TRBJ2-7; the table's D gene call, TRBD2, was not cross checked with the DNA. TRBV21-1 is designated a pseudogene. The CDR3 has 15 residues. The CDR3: CASSKVEGRRDEQYF. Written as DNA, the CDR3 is TGTGCCAGCAGCAAAGTTGAGGGAAGAAGGGACGAGCAGTACTTC.

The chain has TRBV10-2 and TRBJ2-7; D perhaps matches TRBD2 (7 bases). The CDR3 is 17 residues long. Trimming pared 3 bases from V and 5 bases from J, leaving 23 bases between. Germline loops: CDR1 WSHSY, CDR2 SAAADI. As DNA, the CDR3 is TGCGCCAGCAGTGATGTGAGACAGGCCATAGCGGGCCACGAGCAGTACTTC. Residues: CASSDVRQAIAGHEQYF.

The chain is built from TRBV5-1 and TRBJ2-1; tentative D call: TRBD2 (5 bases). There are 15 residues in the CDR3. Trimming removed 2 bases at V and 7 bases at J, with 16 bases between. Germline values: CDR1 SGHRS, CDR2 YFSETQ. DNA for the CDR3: TGCGCCAGCAGCTTTAACGGGGTTCATAATAATGAGCAGTTCTTC. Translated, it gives CASSFNGVHNNEQFF.

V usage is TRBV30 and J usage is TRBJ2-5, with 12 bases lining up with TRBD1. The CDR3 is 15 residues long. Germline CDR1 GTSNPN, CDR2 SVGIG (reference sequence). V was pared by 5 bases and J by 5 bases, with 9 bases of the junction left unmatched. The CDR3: CAWEGQGAFGETQYF. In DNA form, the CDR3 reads TGTGCCTGGGAGGGACAGGGGGCATTCGGGGAGACCCAGTACTTC.

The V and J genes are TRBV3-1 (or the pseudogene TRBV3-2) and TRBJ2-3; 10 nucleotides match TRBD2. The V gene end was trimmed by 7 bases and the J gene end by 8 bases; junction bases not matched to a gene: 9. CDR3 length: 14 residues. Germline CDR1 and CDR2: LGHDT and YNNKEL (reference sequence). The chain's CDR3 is CASIASGGGGTQYF. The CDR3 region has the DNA TGTGCCAGCATAGCCAGCGGGGGGGGCGGTACGCAGTATTTT.

The chain's CDR3 is CASSISLTGADTQYF. In DNA form, the CDR3 reads TGTGCCAGTAGTATATCCCTAACAGGGGCAGATACGCAGTATTTT. The chain couples TRBV19 to TRBJ2-3, with TRBD1 matching 7 bases. The V segment lost 2 bases and the J segment 4 bases; nucleotides outside the gene matches: 6. The CDR3 length is 15 residues. Germline V gene data show CDR1 as LNHDA and CDR2 as SQIVND (reference sequence).

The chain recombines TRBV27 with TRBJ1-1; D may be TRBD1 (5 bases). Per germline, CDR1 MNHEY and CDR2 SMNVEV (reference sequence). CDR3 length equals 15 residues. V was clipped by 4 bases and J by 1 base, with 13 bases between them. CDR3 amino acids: CASSYRGQRNTEAFF. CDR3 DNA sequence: TGTGCCAGCAGTTATAGGGGCCAAAGGAACACTGAAGCTTTCTTT.

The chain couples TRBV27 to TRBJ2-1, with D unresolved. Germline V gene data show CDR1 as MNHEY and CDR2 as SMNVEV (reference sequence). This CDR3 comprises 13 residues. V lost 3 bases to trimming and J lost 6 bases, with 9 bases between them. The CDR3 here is CASSFFPLNEQFF. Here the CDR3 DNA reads TGTGCCAGCAGTTTTTTCCCCCTCAATGAGCAGTTCTTC.

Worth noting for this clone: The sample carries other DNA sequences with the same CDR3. The chain's CDR3 is CASSRGGGYTF. CDR3 in DNA: TGTGCCAGCAGCCGGGGGGGAGGCTACACCTTC. The chain is built from TRBV14 and TRBJ1-2; TRBD1 is a possible D gene (5 bases). Germline loops: CDR1 SGHDN, CDR2 FVKESK. This CDR3 has 11 amino acids. V was trimmed by 4 bases and J by 8 bases, leaving 8 bases between them.

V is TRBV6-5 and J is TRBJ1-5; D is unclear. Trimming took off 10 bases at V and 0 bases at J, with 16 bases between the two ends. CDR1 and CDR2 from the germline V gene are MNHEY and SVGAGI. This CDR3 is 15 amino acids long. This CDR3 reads CATLPQTYSNQPQHF. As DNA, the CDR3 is TGTGCCACCCTCCCCCAAACTTATAGCAATCAGCCCCAGCATTTT.

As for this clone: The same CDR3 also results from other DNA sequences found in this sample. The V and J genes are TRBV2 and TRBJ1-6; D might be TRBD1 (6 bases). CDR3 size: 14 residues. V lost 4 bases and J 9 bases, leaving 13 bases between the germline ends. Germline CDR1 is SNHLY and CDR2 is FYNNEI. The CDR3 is CASSVGGGGSPLHF. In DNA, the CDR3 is TGTGCCAGCAGTGTGGGGGGCGGGGGTTCACCCCTCCACTTT.

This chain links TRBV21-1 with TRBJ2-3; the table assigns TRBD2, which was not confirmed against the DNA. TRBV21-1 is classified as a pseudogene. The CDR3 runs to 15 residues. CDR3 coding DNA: TGTGCCAGCAGCAAAGGAGGGCCGAACACAGATACGCAGTATTTT. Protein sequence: CASSKGGPNTDTQYF.

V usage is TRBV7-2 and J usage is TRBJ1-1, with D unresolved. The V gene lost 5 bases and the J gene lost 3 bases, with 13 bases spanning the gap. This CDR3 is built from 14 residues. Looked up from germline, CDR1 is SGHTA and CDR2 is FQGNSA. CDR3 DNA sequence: TGTGCCAGCAGCCTGGCCCAGCGGGACACTGAAGCTTTCTTT. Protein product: CASSLAQRDTEAFF.

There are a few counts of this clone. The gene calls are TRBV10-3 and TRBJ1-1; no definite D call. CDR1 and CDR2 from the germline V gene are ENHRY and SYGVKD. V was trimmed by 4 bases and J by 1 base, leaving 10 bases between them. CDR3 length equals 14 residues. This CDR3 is CAISVSGSNTEAFF. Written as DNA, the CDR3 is TGTGCCATCAGTGTTTCGGGGTCGAACACTGAAGCTTTCTTT.

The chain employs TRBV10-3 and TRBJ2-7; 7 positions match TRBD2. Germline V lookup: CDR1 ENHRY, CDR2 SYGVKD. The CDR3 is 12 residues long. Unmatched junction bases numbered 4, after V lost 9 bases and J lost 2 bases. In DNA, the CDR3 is TGTGCCATAAGCGGGACCCCCTACGAGCAGTACTTC. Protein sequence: CAISGTPYEQYF.

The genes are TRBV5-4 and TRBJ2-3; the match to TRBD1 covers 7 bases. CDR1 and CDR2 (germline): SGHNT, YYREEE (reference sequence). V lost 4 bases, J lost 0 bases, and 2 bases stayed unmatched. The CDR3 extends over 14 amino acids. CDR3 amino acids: CASSLQGSTDTQYF. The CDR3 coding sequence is TGTGCCAGCAGCCTACAGGGGAGCACAGATACGCAGTATTTT.

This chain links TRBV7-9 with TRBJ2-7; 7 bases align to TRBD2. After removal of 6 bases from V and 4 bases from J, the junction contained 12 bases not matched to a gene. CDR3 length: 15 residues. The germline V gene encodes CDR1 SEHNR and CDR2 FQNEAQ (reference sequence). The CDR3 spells CASSYEGGPRYEQYF. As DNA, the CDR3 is TGTGCCAGCAGTTATGAGGGAGGGCCGCGATACGAGCAGTACTTC.

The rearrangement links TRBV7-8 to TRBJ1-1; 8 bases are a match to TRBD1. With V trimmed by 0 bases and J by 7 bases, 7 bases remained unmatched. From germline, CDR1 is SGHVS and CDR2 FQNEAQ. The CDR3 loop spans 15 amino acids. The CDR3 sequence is CASSLAQGATNEAFF. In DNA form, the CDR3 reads TGTGCCAGCAGCTTAGCGCAGGGGGCCACTAATGAAGCTTTCTTT.

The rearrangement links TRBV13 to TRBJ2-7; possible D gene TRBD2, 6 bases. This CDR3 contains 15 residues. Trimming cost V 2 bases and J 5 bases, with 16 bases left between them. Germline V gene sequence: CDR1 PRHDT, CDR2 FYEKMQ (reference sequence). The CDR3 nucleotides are TGTGCCAGCAGCTTAACGACATGGGGGGACCACGAGCAGTACTTC. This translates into CASSLTTWGDHEQYF. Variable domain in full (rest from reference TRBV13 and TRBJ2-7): AAGVIQSPRHLIKEKRETATLKCYPIPRHDTVYWYQQGPGQDPQFLISFYEKMQSDKGSIPDRFSAQQFSDYHSELNMSSLELGDSALYFCASSLTTWGDHEQYFGPGTRLTVT.

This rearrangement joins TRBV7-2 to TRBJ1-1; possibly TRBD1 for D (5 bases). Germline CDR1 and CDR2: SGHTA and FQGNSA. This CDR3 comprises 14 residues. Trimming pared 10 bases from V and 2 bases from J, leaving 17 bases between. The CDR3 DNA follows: TGTGCCATCATTCGGGGGGGGATAAACACTGAAGCTTTCTTT. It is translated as CAIIRGGINTEAFF.

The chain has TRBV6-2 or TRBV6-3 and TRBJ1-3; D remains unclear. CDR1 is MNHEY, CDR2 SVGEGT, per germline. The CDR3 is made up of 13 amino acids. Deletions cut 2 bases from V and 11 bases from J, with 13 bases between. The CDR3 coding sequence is TGTGCCAGCAGTTACACCCCTGAGGGCGCCATATATTTT. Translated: CASSYTPEGAIYF.

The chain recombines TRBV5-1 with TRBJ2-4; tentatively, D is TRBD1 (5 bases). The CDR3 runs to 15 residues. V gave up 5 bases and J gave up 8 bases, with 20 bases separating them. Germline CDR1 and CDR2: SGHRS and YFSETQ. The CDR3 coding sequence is TGCGCCAGCAGTCCAGGCCGGGCAGGGTGGCACATTCAGTACTTC. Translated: CASSPGRAGWHIQYF.

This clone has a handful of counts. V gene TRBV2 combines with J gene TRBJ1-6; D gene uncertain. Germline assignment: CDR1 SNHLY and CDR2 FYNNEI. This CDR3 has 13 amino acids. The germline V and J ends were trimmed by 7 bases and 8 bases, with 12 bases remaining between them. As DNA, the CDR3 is TGTGCCAGCATGGTTATTGGAGATTCACCCCTCCACTTT. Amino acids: CASMVIGDSPLHF.

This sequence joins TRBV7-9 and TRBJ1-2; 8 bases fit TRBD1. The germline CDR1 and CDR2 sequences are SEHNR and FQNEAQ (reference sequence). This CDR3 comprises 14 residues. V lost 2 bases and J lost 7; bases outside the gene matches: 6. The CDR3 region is CASSLQGAASGYTF. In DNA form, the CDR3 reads TGTGCCAGCAGCTTACAGGGGGCAGCTAGTGGCTACACCTTC.

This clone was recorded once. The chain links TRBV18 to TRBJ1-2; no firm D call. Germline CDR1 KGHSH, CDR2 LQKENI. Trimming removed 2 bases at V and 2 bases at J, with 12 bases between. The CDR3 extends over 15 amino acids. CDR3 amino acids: CASSPSQTKNYGYTF. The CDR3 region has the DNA TGTGCCAGCTCACCATCCCAGACTAAGAACTATGGCTACACCTTC.

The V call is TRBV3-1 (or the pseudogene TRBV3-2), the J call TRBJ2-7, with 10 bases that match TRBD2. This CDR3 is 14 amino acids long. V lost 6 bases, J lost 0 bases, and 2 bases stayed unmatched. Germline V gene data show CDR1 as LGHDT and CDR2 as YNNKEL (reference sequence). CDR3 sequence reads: CASRSSGSSYEQYF. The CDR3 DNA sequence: TGTGCCAGCAGATCTAGCGGGAGCTCCTACGAGCAGTACTTC.

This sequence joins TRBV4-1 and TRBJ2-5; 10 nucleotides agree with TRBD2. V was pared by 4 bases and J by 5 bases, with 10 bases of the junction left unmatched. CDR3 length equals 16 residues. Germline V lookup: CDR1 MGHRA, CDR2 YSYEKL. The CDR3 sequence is CASSPGSGGAHETQYF. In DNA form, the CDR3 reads TGCGCCAGCAGCCCGGGGAGCGGGGGGGCCCATGAGACCCAGTACTTC.

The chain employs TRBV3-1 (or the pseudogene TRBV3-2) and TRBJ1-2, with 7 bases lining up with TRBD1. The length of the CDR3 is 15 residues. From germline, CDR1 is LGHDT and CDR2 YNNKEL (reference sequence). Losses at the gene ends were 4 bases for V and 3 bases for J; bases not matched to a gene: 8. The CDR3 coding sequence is TGTGCCAGCAGCCCGTCCAGGGGGGCGGACTATGGCTACACCTTC. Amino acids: CASSPSRGADYGYTF.

The CDR3 region is CASSTLTSRNEQFF. For the CDR3, the DNA is TGTGCCAGCAGCACTCTTACTAGCAGGAATGAGCAGTTCTTC. The rearrangement joins TRBV25-1 to TRBJ2-1, with D possibly TRBD2 on 6 matching bases. V gave up 6 bases and J gave up 7 bases, with 16 bases separating them. CDR1 is MGHDK, CDR2 SYGVNS, per germline. The CDR3 consists of 14 residues. The full variable domain, with the rest looked up from reference TRBV25-1 and TRBJ2-1, is EADIYQTPRYLVIGTGKKITLECSQTMGHDKMYWYQQDPGMELHLIHYSYGVNSTEKGDLSSESTVSRIRTEHFPLTLESARPSHTSQYLCASSTLTSRNEQFFGPGTRLTVL.